Listed here are 23 T cell receptor beta chains from one sample, sequenced in a study of cytomegalovirus exposure and HLA in healthy donors. Researchers ran the PCR with 60 Vbeta and 13 Jbeta primers. Method: immunoSEQ multiplex PCR; TCRdb's copy keeps in-frame clones and lacks some. The data include around 65,000 clones; the top ten clones carry approximately 15%. The sample consisted of PBMCs. These receptors were collected from a boy younger than 18 in good health and CMV-seronegative.

The chain joins TRBV6-1 to TRBJ2-5; D possibly corresponds to TRBD1 (6 bases). CDR1 MNHNS and CDR2 SASEGT come from the germline V gene. The V gene lost 4 bases and the J gene lost 5 bases, with 11 bases spanning the gap. The CDR3 is made up of 13 amino acids. CDR3 sequence: CASSARGRETQYF. The CDR3 DNA is TGTGCCAGCAGTGCCAGGGGAAGGGAGACCCAGTACTTC.

V gene TRBV29-1 combines with J gene TRBJ1-4; D is unclear. The CDR3 is made up of 11 amino acids. Trimming stripped 7 bases from V and 1 base from J, with 4 bases between. In germline, CDR1 is SQVTM, CDR2 ANQGSEA. This CDR3 is CSALTNEKLFF. The CDR3 coding sequence is TGCAGCGCCCTAACTAATGAAAAACTGTTTTTT.

The rearrangement links TRBV5-5 to TRBJ2-7; possible D gene TRBD2, 5 bases. V lost 4 bases and J lost 0, with 14 bases in between. Germline V CDR1 and CDR2: SGHKS, YYEKEE (reference sequence). CDR3 length: 15 residues. The CDR3 DNA reads TGTGCCAGCAGCCGAGAGGGTATTTACTCCTACGAGCAGTACTTC. Translating it yields CASSREGIYSYEQYF.

The chain combines TRBV19 with TRBJ1-5; maybe TRBD1 (6 bases). Germline V CDR1 and CDR2: LNHDA, SQIVND (reference sequence). V gave up 1 base and J gave up 2 bases, with 12 bases separating them. The CDR3 has 16 amino acids. Written as DNA, the CDR3 is TGTGCCAGTAGTATAGTACAGGGCTGGGGCAATCAGCCCCAGCATTTT. Translated: CASSIVQGWGNQPQHF. Based on the CDR3 plus reference TRBV19 and TRBJ1-5, the full variable domain is DGGITQSPKYLFRKEGQNVTLSCEQNLNHDAMYWYRQDPGQGLRLIYYSQIVNDFQKGDIAEGYSVSREKKESFPLTVTSAQKNPTAFYLCASSIVQGWGNQPQHFGDGTRLSIL.

V and J are TRBV5-4 and TRBJ2-3; no firm D call. The germline CDR1 and CDR2 sequences are SGHNT and YYREEE (reference sequence). Trimming stripped 0 bases from V and 0 bases from J, with 11 bases between. The CDR3 spans 16 residues. The CDR3 loop reads CASSLVRSLSTDTQYF. CDR3 in DNA: TGTGCCAGCAGCTTGGTACGGAGTCTTAGCACAGATACGCAGTATTTT.

The chain recombines TRBV7-9 with TRBJ1-4, with D maybe TRBD1 (5 bases). Trimming left V 7 bases short and J 1 base short, with 7 bases between. The CDR3 totals 13 residues. Germline CDR1 is SEHNR and CDR2 is FQNEAQ (reference sequence). CDR3 nucleotide sequence: TGTGCCAGCATTCAGGGAACTAATGAAAAACTGTTTTTT. Translated, it gives CASIQGTNEKLFF.

V is TRBV30 and J is TRBJ2-3, with TRBD2 matching over 12 bases. Germline V gene data show CDR1 as GTSNPN and CDR2 as SVGIG (reference sequence). CDR3 size: 16 residues. Losses at the gene ends were 3 bases for V and 6 bases for J; bases not matched to a gene: 10. Here the CDR3 reads CAWSGSSSGRVDTQYF. The CDR3 coding sequence is TGTGCCTGGAGCGGAAGCTCTAGCGGGAGGGTGGATACGCAGTATTTT.

V usage is TRBV30 and J usage is TRBJ2-7; 7 nucleotides agree with TRBD1. The CDR3 has 13 amino acids. V lost 5 bases and J lost 3; bases outside the gene matches: 7. CDR1 and CDR2 from the germline V gene are GTSNPN and SVGIG (reference sequence). DNA for the CDR3: TGTGCCTGGGCAACAGGGGAGAACTACGAGCAGTACTTC. Protein sequence: CAWATGENYEQYF.

The V call is TRBV30, the J call TRBJ2-3; D is possibly TRBD2 (6 bases). The V gene's germline CDR1 is GTSNPN and CDR2 SVGIG (reference sequence). V lost 2 bases, J lost 3 bases, and 12 bases lay in between. The CDR3 consists of 14 residues. CDR3 amino acids: CAWSYSGVTDTQYF. CDR3 DNA: TGTGCCTGGAGTTATAGCGGTGTTACAGATACGCAGTATTTT.

The rearrangement links TRBV19 to TRBJ2-7, with 8 bases lining up with TRBD2. CDR3 size: 14 residues. Trimming took 6 bases from V and 5 from J; bases not matched to a gene: 9. Germline loops: CDR1 LNHDA, CDR2 SQIVND (reference sequence). The CDR3 DNA is TGTGCCAGTAGGTATGAAGCGGGGGCCCACGAGCAGTACTTC. Translated, it gives CASRYEAGAHEQYF.

The chain has TRBV9 and TRBJ1-2; D remains unclear. Looked up from germline, CDR1 is SGDLS and CDR2 is YYNGEE. The CDR3 is 16 residues long. V lost 3 bases and J 3 bases, leaving 18 bases between the germline ends. The CDR3 DNA reads as TGTGCCAGCAGCGAGCATAGTACAGTTTCTTACTATGGCTACACCTTC. The encoded protein is CASSEHSTVSYYGYTF.

This chain connects TRBV7-2 to TRBJ2-2; D gene ambiguous. V lost 4 bases, J lost 0 bases, and 9 bases lay in between. This CDR3 comprises 15 residues. The V gene's germline CDR1 is SGHTA and CDR2 FQGNSA. As DNA, the CDR3 is TGTGCCAGCAGCTCGAGGTTATCGAACACCGGGGAGCTGTTTTTT. Encoded protein: CASSSRLSNTGELFF.

The rearrangement links TRBV4-2 to TRBJ2-2; 7 bases line up with TRBD1. Trimming cost V 0 bases and J 7 bases; bases outside gene matches: 14. The CDR3 runs to 18 residues. Germline CDR1 LGHNA, CDR2 YNFKEQ. CDR3 sequence: CASSQEVLQGIKGGELFF. DNA of the CDR3: TGTGCCAGCAGCCAAGAAGTGTTACAGGGGATTAAGGGCGGGGAGCTGTTTTTT.

The chain carries TRBV29-1 and TRBJ1-5; 7 bases map to TRBD1. This CDR3 contains 14 residues. The J segment lost 1 base and the V segment lost 6 bases, leaving 6 bases of the junction unmatched. Germline assignment: CDR1 SQVTM and CDR2 ANQGSEA. The CDR3 reads CSVAGQQSNQPQHF. The CDR3, as DNA: TGCAGCGTGGCGGGACAGCAAAGCAATCAGCCCCAGCATTTT.

The rearrangement links TRBV5-1 to TRBJ2-1, with 9 bases that match TRBD2. Trimming took 0 bases from V and 8 from J; bases not matched to a gene: 6. Germline V gene lookup returns CDR1 SGHRS and CDR2 YFSETQ. The CDR3 is made up of 15 amino acids. CDR3 sequence: CASSLAAREGDEQFF. The CDR3 DNA follows: TGCGCCAGCAGCTTGGCGGCGCGGGAGGGCGATGAGCAGTTCTTC.

The V call is TRBV11-2, the J call TRBJ2-2, with a weak D call TRBD2 (5 bases). Germline CDR1 SGHAT, CDR2 FQNNGV. The length of the CDR3 is 16 residues. V gave up 2 bases and J gave up 0 bases, with 10 bases separating them. The CDR3 bases are TGTGCCAGCAGCTTACAGGCCGGGGCGAACACCGGGGAGCTGTTTTTT. Translating it yields CASSLQAGANTGELFF. Together with reference TRBV11-2 and TRBJ2-2, the CDR3 gives the full variable domain: EAGVAQSPRYKIIEKRQSVAFWCNPISGHATLYWYQQILGQGPKLLIQFQNNGVVDDSQLPKDRFSAERLKGVDSTLKIQPAKLEDSAVYLCASSLQAGANTGELFFGEGSRLTVL.

The chain joins TRBV6-1 to TRBJ1-2; 7 bases are shared with TRBD1. The CDR3 runs to 14 residues. Germline CDR1 and CDR2: MNHNS and SASEGT. Germline trimming cut 9 bases from V and 7 bases from J; bases unmatched to any gene: 14. The CDR3 nucleotides are TGTGCCAGTGTTTCTGGACAGGCTGTCTTTGGCTACACCTTC. This codes for CASVSGQAVFGYTF.

The V and J genes are TRBV6-1 and TRBJ2-3, with 9 bases aligning to TRBD1. The ends lost 2 bases at V and 4 bases at J; junction bases unmatched: 7. Germline loops: CDR1 MNHNS, CDR2 SASEGT. The CDR3 spans 16 residues. This CDR3 is CASSEPGTGSPDTQYF. The CDR3 nucleotides are TGTGCCAGCAGTGAACCCGGGACAGGGAGCCCAGATACGCAGTATTTT.

J is TRBJ1-1 and V is TRBV13; D possibly corresponds to TRBD1 (5 bases). Germline values: CDR1 PRHDT, CDR2 FYEKMQ (reference sequence). V lost 4 bases to trimming and J lost 3 bases, with 9 bases between them. This CDR3 spans 13 amino acids. The CDR3 DNA reads TGTGCCAGCAGCTCCCCGGGGGACACTGAAGCTTTCTTT. Encoded protein: CASSSPGDTEAFF. Supplemented by reference TRBV13 and TRBJ1-1, the full variable domain reads AAGVIQSPRHLIKEKRETATLKCYPIPRHDTVYWYQQGPGQDPQFLISFYEKMQSDKGSIPDRFSAQQFSDYHSELNMSSLELGDSALYFCASSSPGDTEAFFGQGTRLTVV.

The chain is built from TRBV18 and TRBJ1-5, with a tentative D call TRBD1 (5 bases). V gave up 1 base and J gave up 4 bases, with 8 bases separating them. From germline, CDR1 is KGHSH and CDR2 LQKENI. The CDR3 has 14 residues. CDR3 amino acids: CASSPLGGNQPQHF. CDR3 DNA sequence: TGTGCCAGCTCACCACTCGGGGGTAATCAGCCCCAGCATTTT.

The DNA for the CDR3 is TGTGCCAGTAGTATAGGGGGCAGGGGAGCCGGGGAGCTGTTTTTT. The encoded protein is CASSIGGRGAGELFF. The genes are TRBV19 and TRBJ2-2; a possible D gene is TRBD1 (6 bases). Germline V lookup: CDR1 LNHDA, CDR2 SQIVND (reference sequence). This CDR3 comprises 15 residues. Between the trimmed V and J ends, which lost 1 base and 6 bases, there was a span of 12 bases.

The rearrangement joins TRBV19 to TRBJ2-7; the D gene is possibly TRBD1 (6 bases). With 6 bases removed from V and 1 base from J, the gap between germline ends came to 7 bases. Germline V gives CDR1 LNHDA, CDR2 SQIVND (reference sequence). The CDR3 extends over 12 amino acids. The CDR3 DNA reads TGTGCCAGTAGGGACAGATCCTACGAGCAGTACTTC. Its protein is CASRDRSYEQYF.

The rearrangement uses TRBV28 and TRBJ2-5; 8 bases fit TRBD1. Looked up from germline, CDR1 is MDHEN and CDR2 is SYDVKM. CDR3 length equals 13 residues. CDR3 sequence reads: CAARDRPRETQYF. DNA of the CDR3: TGTGCAGCTCGGGACAGGCCGCGGGAGACCCAGTACTTC. The variable domain in full, completed from reference TRBV28 and TRBJ2-5, reads DVKVTQSSRYLVKRTGEKVFLECVQDMDHENMFWYRQDPGLGLRLIYFSYDVKMKEKGDIPEGYSVSREKKERFSLILESASTNQTSMYLCAARDRPRETQYFGPGTRLLVL.